The source of this TCR beta chain is a study of blood T cell repertoires in COVID-19. Study as a whole: Sites in the United States, Italy and Spain provided acute and convalescent COVID-19 samples. From T cells, B-cell-depleted T cells, or PBMCs came the material, which was cDNA or gDNA.

The table came from immunoSEQ multiplex PCR; TCRdb's copy has only in-frame clones and leaves some out. The table lists over 120,000 clones, 81% of them singletons, with about 7.5% in the top ten. Germline lookup yields CDR1 MDHEN and CDR2 SYDVKM. CDR3 length equals 13 residues. V was clipped by 6 bases and J by 9 bases; unmatched bases: 9. This chain uses TRBV28 with TRBJ2-3; TRBD1 agrees at 7 bases. Sequencing was performed on peripheral blood. The clonotype was recovered from a human donor in a cohort sampled during active COVID-19. In DNA, the CDR3 is TGTGCCAGCAGGGTGAGAGGGGGCTTGACGCAGTATTTT. Protein product: CASRVRGGLTQYF.